This is a list of T cell receptor beta chains from one sample in a study of blood T cell repertoires in COVID-19. Repertoires were generated with immunoSEQ multiplex PCR, while TCRdb's copy carries only in-frame clones and drops some. Found here are about 82,000 clones, just under 80% of them singletons; the top ten hold about a third. The sequenced sample consisted of peripheral blood. The receptors derive from a man in his 60s with COVID-19, enrolled during active disease. Both conserved end residues are part of each CDR3. The D gene is left open where the match is weak. The size of a clone is reported for some rows only, either as once, few or many, or as a class for expanded clones.

j_gene,d_gene,v_gene,abundance,CDR3aa,CDR3nt
TRBJ2-7,TRBD1,TRBV28,.,CASSLSSGTGEAYEQYF,TGTGCCAGCAGTTTAAGCTCCGGGACAGGGGAGGCCTACGAGCAGTACTTC
TRBJ2-1,TRBD2,TRBV6-2/TRBV6-3,.,CASSYTEGSGRNEQFF,TGTGCCAGCAGTTACACCGAAGGTAGCGGGAGAAATGAGCAGTTCTTC
TRBJ2-1,TRBD2,TRBV7-9,once,CASSLRGLVVDEQFF,TGTGCCAGCAGCTTACGGGGACTAGTAGTTGATGAGCAGTTCTTC
TRBJ1-2,TRBD1,TRBV10-3,.,CAISDQTGNSGSYGYTF,TGTGCCATCAGTGACCAGACAGGGAACAGTGGTAGCTATGGCTACACCTTC
TRBJ2-1,.,TRBV6-5,.,CASSYGGAYNEQFF,TGTGCCAGCAGTTACGGCGGGGCCTACAATGAGCAGTTCTTC
TRBJ2-7,.,TRBV11-3,.,CASSREASYEQYF,TGTGCCAGCAGCCGAGAAGCGAGCTACGAGCAGTACTTC
TRBJ2-3,TRBD1,TRBV29-1,.,CSVEDLITGGVDTQYF,TGCAGCGTTGAAGATCTGATTACAGGGGGTGTGGATACGCAGTATTTT
TRBJ2-1,.,TRBV25-1,.,CASSESGDIRNEQFF,TGTGCCAGCAGTGAATCCGGGGATATCCGAAATGAGCAGTTCTTC
TRBJ2-5,.,TRBV5-1,once,CASSLAGSRTQETQYF,TGCGCCAGCAGCTTGGCCGGGAGTAGGACCCAAGAGACCCAGTACTTC
TRBJ2-7,TRBD2,TRBV6-1,.,CASTLPGLHYEQYF,TGTGCCAGCACCCTCCCGGGACTACACTACGAGCAGTACTTC
TRBJ2-3,TRBD1,TRBV12-3/TRBV12-4,.,CASSPQGRNTQYF,TGTGCCAGCAGCCCACAGGGGCGAAATACGCAGTATTTT
TRBJ2-7,TRBD2,TRBV11-3,few,CASSSLPSGYEQYF,TGTGCCAGCAGCTCCCTACCTAGCGGCTACGAGCAGTACTTC
TRBJ2-2,TRBD2,TRBV3-1/TRBV3-2,.,CASSQKSGGYTGELFF,TGTGCCAGCAGCCAAAAGTCGGGAGGGTACACCGGGGAGCTGTTTTTT
TRBJ2-2,.,TRBV2,.,CASSEQGGGELFF,TGTGCCAGCAGCGAACAGGGTGGCGGGGAGCTGTTTTTT
TRBJ1-3,.,TRBV3-1/TRBV3-2,few,CASSQRTVRTGGNTIYF,TGTGCCAGCAGCCAACGGACAGTCAGAACAGGGGGAAACACCATATATTTT
TRBJ2-7,TRBD2,TRBV9,.,CASSAGGLAGVEQYF,TGTGCCAGCTCGGCGGGGGGACTAGCGGGAGTTGAGCAGTACTTC
TRBJ1-2,TRBD1,TRBV10-3,once,CAIRYRGTDPLHVYGYTF,TGTGCCATCAGATACAGGGGTACCGACCCCCTTCACGTCTATGGCTACACCTTC
TRBJ2-2,TRBD2,TRBV14,.,CASSQGTWTSGIGGELFF,TGTGCCAGCAGCCAAGGGACTTGGACTAGCGGGATCGGCGGGGAGCTGTTTTTT
TRBJ2-1,.,TRBV7-6,.,CASSLAESSEPYNEQFF,TGTGCCAGCAGCTTAGCGGAGTCCTCAGAACCCTACAATGAGCAGTTCTTC
TRBJ1-2,TRBD1,TRBV7-2,once,CASSLGTGAGYTF,TGTGCCAGCAGCTTAGGGACAGGGGCCGGCTACACCTTC
TRBJ1-4,.,TRBV3-1/TRBV3-2,once,CASSQAGLNPGEKLFF,TGTGCCAGCAGCCAAGCGGGACTTAACCCGGGTGAAAAACTGTTTTTT
TRBJ2-3,TRBD2,TRBV11-3,once,CASSLGVFASGGSPDTQYF,TGTGCCAGCAGCTTAGGAGTCTTCGCTAGCGGGGGATCCCCAGATACGCAGTATTTT
TRBJ2-1,.,TRBV7-2,.,CASSLVTGSPNEQFF,TGTGCCAGCAGCTTAGTTACAGGGTCCCCCAATGAGCAGTTCTTC
TRBJ1-5,TRBD1,TRBV19,.,CASTPTGANLVNQPQHF,TGTGCCAGTACACCGACAGGGGCAAACCTCGTGAATCAGCCCCAGCATTTT
TRBJ1-1,TRBD1,TRBV27,.,CASSPRDSRNTEAFF,TGTGCCAGCAGTCCCCGGGACAGCCGCAACACTGAAGCTTTCTTT
TRBJ2-5,TRBD2,TRBV9,.,CASSSSGLAGVRETQYF,TGTGCCAGCAGCTCCTCGGGACTAGCGGGGGTAAGAGAGACCCAGTACTTC
TRBJ2-4,TRBD1,TRBV25-1,.,CASSGHHGSTGDKNIQYF,TGTGCCAGCAGTGGACACCACGGCTCTACAGGGGACAAAAACATTCAGTACTTC
TRBJ1-1,.,TRBV11-3,few,CASSHRRVTTNTEAFF,TGTGCCAGCAGCCATAGGAGGGTAACAACTAACACTGAAGCTTTCTTT
TRBJ2-1,TRBD2,TRBV2,once,CASSAASGYYNEQFF,TGTGCCAGCAGTGCGGCTAGCGGGTATTACAATGAGCAGTTCTTC
TRBJ2-5,TRBD2,TRBV6-2/TRBV6-3,few,CASSYTAGGLGQETQYF,TGTGCCAGCAGTTACACCGCGGGGGGGCTGGGGCAAGAGACCCAGTACTTC
TRBJ2-3,TRBD2,TRBV12-3/TRBV12-4,.,CASRSPGLAGWWF,TGTGCCAGCAGAAGCCCGGGACTAGCGGGGTGGTGGTTT
TRBJ2-2,TRBD2,TRBV5-4,few,CASSTGLADTGELFF,TGTGCCAGCAGCACCGGACTAGCTGATACCGGGGAGCTGTTTTTT
TRBJ2-5,.,TRBV9,.,CASSTDNGGTQYF,TGTGCCAGCAGCACGGACAATGGTGGGACCCAGTACTTC
TRBJ1-1,TRBD1,TRBV11-2,.,CASSLDRRQGKAFF,TGTGCCAGCAGCTTAGATAGGAGACAGGGAAAAGCTTTCTTT
TRBJ2-7,TRBD2,TRBV19,.,CASSIPGTSLYEQYF,TGTGCCAGTAGTATACCCGGGACTAGTCTGTACGAGCAGTACTTC
TRBJ2-7,.,TRBV3-1/TRBV3-2,.,CASEKPKVDEQYF,TGTGCCAGCGAGAAGCCAAAAGTAGACGAGCAGTACTTC
TRBJ2-1,TRBD2,TRBV12-3/TRBV12-4,.,CASSLGVAGGPFF,TGTGCCAGCAGTTTGGGTGTAGCGGGAGGGCCTTTCTTC
TRBJ2-7,TRBD1,TRBV6-6,.,CASANPRGQGLEQYF,TGTGCCAGCGCAAACCCCCGGGGACAGGGACTCGAGCAGTACTTC
TRBJ2-1,TRBD2,TRBV18,.,CASSPGGLTDSYNEQFF,TGTGCCAGCTCCCCGGGGGGATTGACTGATTCCTACAATGAGCAGTTCTTC
TRBJ2-7,TRBD1,TRBV6-5,.,CASRPGTGRGNEQYF,TGTGCCAGCAGGCCTGGGACAGGGAGGGGGAACGAGCAGTACTTC
TRBJ1-6,TRBD1,TRBV19,.,CASSIRGQANSPLHF,TGTGCCAGTAGTATACGGGGACAGGCTAATTCACCCCTCCACTTT
TRBJ1-1,.,TRBV30,.,CAWMSGPKNTEAFF,TGTGCCTGGATGAGCGGACCCAAGAACACTGAAGCTTTCTTT
TRBJ2-5,TRBD2,TRBV5-4,.,CASSSGLAGGRGQETQYF,TGTGCCAGCAGCTCGGGACTAGCGGGGGGCAGGGGGCAAGAGACCCAGTACTTC
TRBJ2-1,TRBD2,TRBV27,.,CASTVSGGRSYNEQFF,TGTGCCAGCACCGTTAGCGGGGGGCGTTCCTACAATGAGCAGTTCTTC
TRBJ2-7,TRBD2,TRBV5-4,once,CASSGVAGASYEQYF,TGTGCCAGCAGCGGGGTAGCGGGGGCGTCCTACGAGCAGTACTTC
TRBJ1-1,.,TRBV7-3,.,CASSLKPGGTEAFF,TGTGCCAGCAGCTTAAAACCAGGAGGGACTGAAGCTTTCTTT
TRBJ2-2,TRBD2,TRBV11-1,.,CASSLIGRAITGELFF,TGTGCCAGCAGCTTAATCGGGAGGGCCATCACCGGGGAGCTGTTTTTT